This T cell receptor (beta chain) was sequenced for a study of blood T cell repertoires in COVID-19 (dated by TCRdb to 2018 to 2020). With respect to the entire study: The collaborator samples originated in the United States, Italy and Spain and spanned the acute and convalescent phases of COVID-19. The prospective study material was composed of cDNA or gDNA derived from T cells, B-cell-depleted T cells, or PBMCs. The dataset comprised deeply sampled blood TCRbeta repertoires from subjects exposed to, actively infected with, or recovered from COVID-19. The repertoires were made available in a free public database intended to serve as a resource for research on the immune response to SARS-CoV-2. The samples were drawn from two sources: the first 160 participants of the ongoing ImmuneRACE study, and over 1,000 subjects contributed by 6 global collaborators. The sample metadata nearly always contained a de-identified subject ID, COVID-19 status, age in years and sex. Where HLA class I and class II types were available, the types were taken from metadata supplied by the sample provider, not from assay-based typing. What the research found in general, with its limitations: Clinical and demographic metadata were provided uncurated, with the amount varying by source and participant.

One collaborating source in Seattle enrolled patients during active infection and followed them longitudinally through the course of disease. Whole blood was collected in K2EDTA tubes by collaborating institutions according to the institutions' own protocols. For TCRbeta analysis, collaborators shipped samples in one of three forms: frozen whole blood, isolated PBMCs, or DNA extracted from either of those sample types. The germline V gene gives CDR1 as MNHEY and CDR2 as SVGEGT. CDR3 length: 15 amino acids, cysteine to phenylalanine. The CDR3 DNA has 45 bases and is translated from base 1. V loses 2 bases of germline sequence and J loses 2 bases, and the interval between the two ends is 11 bases. Note on this clone: Its antigen is still unknown. No per-base quality is available; no much larger clone lies one base away.

TCRbeta CDR3 regions were amplified from genomic DNA by means of the immunoSEQ Assay, a bias-controlled multiplex PCR. In the original analysis: Nucleated cell counts per sample were estimated from amplification of reference gene primers within the assay. To quantify the absolute abundance of each unique TCRbeta CDR3 rearrangement, sequence reads were collapsed and filtered. For each sample, productive Simpson clonality was calculated as the square root of Simpson's diversity index over productive rearrangements. TCRdb holds this immuneACCESS table with in-frame rearrangements only. Some clones are missing; in checked studies, unresolved V genes explain under half, and the rest has no known cause. The V and J calls and clone size come from that table; D and trimming were worked out from the DNA. The sample table contains fewer than 450,000 clones; only one count was recorded for 75% to 90% of them. The ten biggest clones cover more than 5% of the sample.

The material sequenced was peripheral blood. The source is a woman between 45 and 60 years old with COVID-19, enrolled during active disease. The chain uses TRBV6-2 or TRBV6-3 and TRBJ2-3, with TRBD2 perhaps the D gene, on 7 matching bases. The CDR3 region reads CASSYRGGNTDTQYF. At the DNA level, the sequence is TGTGCCAGCAGTTACAGGGGGGGGAACACAGATACGCAGTATTTT.